This passage covers 22 T cell receptor beta chains from one sample sequenced in a study of CD8+ T cells in alopecia areata. Extraction and reverse transcription of RNA yielded cDNA as the sequencing template. This table comes from immunoSEQ multiplex PCR, and its TCRdb copy is limited to in-frame clones, with some not included. The sample lists around 97,000 clones, roughly half seen once, with 8.5% to 10% in the top ten. Sequenced input: CD4+ T cells sorted from blood. Receptors originate from a human donor in good health.

This clone was observed at least ten times. V and J are TRBV7-9 and TRBJ2-3, with D perhaps TRBD1 (5 bases). V shed 0 bases and J shed 2 bases, with 12 bases lying between them. The CDR3 has 16 residues. Germline loops: CDR1 SEHNR, CDR2 FQNEAQ (reference sequence). The CDR3 region is CASSLAQTGYTDTQYF. Written as DNA, the CDR3 is TGTGCCAGCAGCTTAGCGCAAACAGGATACACAGATACGCAGTATTTT.

CDR3 nucleotide sequence: TGTGCCATCAGTGAGAGGGACGGCTATGGCTACACCTTC. Protein: CAISERDGYGYTF. This chain joins TRBV10-3 and TRBJ1-2; possibly TRBD1 for D (5 bases). Trimming stripped 2 bases from V and 4 bases from J, with 8 bases between. Germline lookup yields CDR1 ENHRY and CDR2 SYGVKD. This CDR3 is 13 amino acids long.

The chain carries TRBV28 and TRBJ2-4; 8 nucleotides align to TRBD2. With 6 bases clipped from V and 6 bases from J, the junction kept 7 bases outside the gene matches. CDR1 MDHEN and CDR2 SYDVKM come from the germline V gene. This CDR3 is built from 14 residues. The CDR3 sequence is CASSNGGAGNIQYF. The CDR3 nucleotides read TGTGCCAGCAGCAACGGGGGGGCGGGAAACATTCAGTACTTC.

This clone has just a few counts. The chain joins TRBV6-5 to TRBJ1-2; 12 bases map to TRBD1. Germline V gene sequence: CDR1 MNHEY, CDR2 SVGAGI. This CDR3 is built from 13 residues. The V gene end was trimmed by 6 bases and the J gene end by 6 bases; junction bases not matched to a gene: 2. The DNA of the CDR3 is TGTGCCAGCAGGGGGACAGGGGGCGATGGCTACACCTTC. Protein sequence: CASRGTGGDGYTF.

CDR3 sequence reads: CASSLESRAGNEKLFF. The DNA of the CDR3 is TGTGCCAGCAGCTTAGAGTCCCGGGCCGGGAATGAAAAACTGTTTTTT. This sequence joins TRBV7-2 and TRBJ1-4; D uncertain. The CDR3 runs 16 residues. Trimming left V 1 base short and J 5 bases short, with 14 bases between. Germline CDR1 SGHTA, CDR2 FQGNSA.

The gene calls are TRBV7-2 and TRBJ1-1, with a weak D call TRBD1 (5 bases). CDR1 is SGHTA and CDR2 is FQGNSA in the germline V gene. The CDR3 totals 13 residues. V lost 1 base, J lost 8 bases, and 11 bases lay in between. The CDR3, as DNA: TGTGCCAGCAGCTTAGAGTTGGGGGGAGAAGCTTTCTTT. This codes for CASSLELGGEAFF.

V is TRBV7-9 and J is TRBJ2-5; TRBD1 or TRBD2 may be the D gene (5 bases each). Germline V lookup: CDR1 SEHNR, CDR2 FQNEAQ (reference sequence). This CDR3 has 14 amino acids. V dropped 4 bases and J dropped 1 base, with 10 bases sitting between them. The CDR3 is CASSYGTSQETQYF. The CDR3 region has the DNA TGTGCCAGCAGCTACGGGACGTCCCAAGAGACCCAGTACTTC. Together with reference TRBV7-9 and TRBJ2-5, the CDR3 gives the full variable domain: DTGVSQNPRHKITKRGQNVTFRCDPISEHNRLYWYRQTLGQGPEFLTYFQNEAQLEKSRLLSDRFSAERPKGSFSTLEIQRTEQGDSAMYLCASSYGTSQETQYFGPGTRLLVL.

In its sample, this clone was seen a few times. The chain employs TRBV6-5 and TRBJ1-2; D perhaps matches TRBD1 (6 bases). V was clipped by 7 bases and J by 0 bases, with 12 bases between them. This CDR3 comprises 14 residues. Germline CDR1 and CDR2: MNHEY and SVGAGI. CDR3 loop: CASKNRVTNYGYTF. The CDR3 nucleotides read TGTGCCAGCAAAAACAGGGTGACTAACTATGGCTACACCTTC.

The rearrangement links TRBV19 to TRBJ2-7; D not resolved. V was pared by 6 bases and J by 3 bases, with 18 bases between. From germline, CDR1 is LNHDA and CDR2 SQIVND (reference sequence). This CDR3 spans 15 amino acids. In DNA form, the CDR3 reads TGTGCCAGTAGACAAACTACGCGCCCCTACTACGAGCAGTACTTC. This translates into CASRQTTRPYYEQYF.

The rearrangement links TRBV6-5 to TRBJ1-6; a possible D gene is TRBD1 (5 bases). Germline lookup yields CDR1 MNHEY and CDR2 SVGAGI. This CDR3 is built from 15 residues. Trimming removed 4 bases from V and 6 bases from J, with 13 bases in between. CDR3 protein: CASSSGALGNSPLHF. In DNA, the CDR3 is TGTGCCAGCAGTTCCGGGGCCCTGGGTAATTCACCCCTCCACTTT.

The rearrangement links TRBV30 to TRBJ2-3; TRBD1 or TRBD2 may be the D gene (5 bases each). This CDR3 is 13 amino acids long. Germline V gene lookup returns CDR1 GTSNPN and CDR2 SVGIG (reference sequence). V was pared by 5 bases and J by 4 bases, with 13 bases between. The CDR3 DNA reads as TGTGCCTGGGTAGGGGTGGGGGCAGATACGCAGTATTTT. This codes for CAWVGVGADTQYF.

This clone was counted only a few times. The chain employs TRBV7-2 and TRBJ2-3; D remains unclear. Germline-derived CDR1 and CDR2 are SGHTA and FQGNSA. The CDR3 length is 14 residues. V lost 7 bases to trimming and J lost 0 bases, with 11 bases between them. DNA of the CDR3: TGTGCCAGCACCCCCTACTTAAGCACAGATACGCAGTATTTT. This encodes CASTPYLSTDTQYF. The variable domain in full, with the rest retrieved from reference TRBV7-2 and TRBJ2-3, is GAGVSQSPSNKVTEKGKDVELRCDPISGHTALYWYRQSLGQGLEFLIYFQGNSAPDKSGLPSDRFSAERTGGSVSTLTIQRTQQEDSAVYLCASTPYLSTDTQYFGPGTRLTVL.

This clone was observed a handful of times. The chain links TRBV7-3 to TRBJ2-1; TRBD2 matches 9 bases. Germline CDR1 is SGHTA and CDR2 is FQGTGA. The V segment lost 4 bases and the J segment 6 bases; nucleotides outside the gene matches: 7. The CDR3 extends over 15 amino acids. CDR3 protein: CASSSGLANLNEQFF. DNA for the CDR3: TGTGCCAGCAGCTCGGGACTAGCCAATCTCAATGAGCAGTTCTTC.

The chain recombines TRBV9 with TRBJ1-2; D gene unclear. Deletions cut 0 bases from V and 8 bases from J, with 14 bases between. Germline V gene lookup returns CDR1 SGDLS and CDR2 YYNGEE. This CDR3 is built from 14 residues. The CDR3 nucleotides read TGTGCCAGCAGCGTAGGTCCAGGTGGCGGCGGCTACACCTTC. It encodes CASSVGPGGGGYTF.

The chain is built from TRBV30 and TRBJ2-7; the match to TRBD2 covers 8 bases. J was trimmed by 5 bases and V by 2 bases; bases with no gene match: 8. CDR1 and CDR2 from the germline V gene are GTSNPN and SVGIG (reference sequence). CDR3 size: 14 residues. For the CDR3, the DNA is TGTGCCTGGAGTCCGGGACTAGTTTTCGACGAGCAGTACTTC. It translates to CAWSPGLVFDEQYF.

V usage is TRBV10-3 and J usage is TRBJ2-5; D is ambiguous. CDR1 and CDR2 (germline): ENHRY, SYGVKD. The CDR3 covers 14 residues. The V end was cut by 7 bases, the J end by 0 bases, with 12 bases between. The CDR3 DNA sequence: TGTGCCATCAACAAGGGCCCCAACCAAGAGACCCAGTACTTC. Amino acid sequence: CAINKGPNQETQYF.

This clone was seen repeatedly, ten times or more. The CDR3 region has the DNA TGTGCCATCAGTGAAGGAGGACCCGATACGCAGTATTTT. The encoded protein is CAISEGGPDTQYF. The gene calls are TRBV10-3 and TRBJ2-3; a weak D match, TRBD2 (5 bases). V lost 3 bases and J 6 bases, leaving 10 bases between the germline ends. The CDR3 consists of 13 residues. Per the germline V gene, CDR1 is ENHRY and CDR2 is SYGVKD.

V gene TRBV7-2 combines with J gene TRBJ2-5; 8 nucleotides agree with TRBD1. CDR3 length: 14 amino acids. Germline values: CDR1 SGHTA, CDR2 FQGNSA. Trimming cost V 4 bases and J 0 bases; bases outside gene matches: 1. The CDR3 nucleotides read TGTGCCAGCAGCTGGGACAGGTACCAAGAGACCCAGTACTTC. As protein: CASSWDRYQETQYF.

For this clone: This likely comes from a read error, as the CDR3 has no conserved phenylalanine or tryptophan at its end. The chain is built from TRBV30 and TRBJ1-3, with D uncertain. The germline V and J ends were trimmed by 4 bases and 3 bases, with 10 bases remaining between them. CDR3 size: 13 residues. Germline V lookup: CDR1 GTSNPN, CDR2 SVGIG (reference sequence). DNA of the CDR3: TGTGCCTGGACTCCCGGATTTGGAAACACCATATATTCT. Its protein product is CAWTPGFGNTIYS.

The sample holds a few counts of this clone. The J gene is TRBJ2-1, the V gene TRBV20-1; no clear D. V was clipped by 3 bases and J by 4 bases, with 4 bases between them. From germline, CDR1 is DFQATT and CDR2 SNEGSKA (reference sequence). The CDR3 is 11 residues long. This CDR3 reads CSAREYNEQFF. In DNA form, the CDR3 reads TGCAGTGCTAGGGAGTACAATGAGCAGTTCTTC.

V is TRBV30 and J is TRBJ1-5; D might be TRBD1 (6 bases). Trimming pared 1 base from V and 3 bases from J, leaving 10 bases between. CDR1 is GTSNPN and CDR2 is SVGIG in the germline V gene (reference sequence). The CDR3 is 14 amino acids. CDR3 loop: CAWSAGQLNQPQHF. CDR3 DNA: TGTGCCTGGAGTGCCGGACAGCTCAATCAGCCCCAGCATTTT.

The gene calls are TRBV4-3 and TRBJ1-2, with a weak D call TRBD1 (5 bases). Germline values: CDR1 LGHNA, CDR2 YSLEER. This CDR3 contains 15 residues. V lost 2 bases, J lost 0 bases, and 10 bases lay in between. CDR3 region: CASSQQGPANYGYTF. The CDR3 bases are TGCGCCAGCAGCCAACAGGGACCAGCTAACTATGGCTACACCTTC.